Listed below are T cell receptor beta chains from one sample, sequenced in a study of blood T cell repertoires in COVID-19. This table comes from immunoSEQ multiplex PCR, and its TCRdb copy is limited to in-frame clones, with some not included. Of under 50,000 clones detected, around nine tenths appear once; the ten largest clones hold roughly 19%. The material sequenced was peripheral blood. The source is a man between 65 and 85 years old with active COVID-19. The CDR3 runs from the conserved cysteine through the conserved F or W. D genes are given only for firm matches. The size entry is marked missing in some rows and otherwise reads once, few, many or a size class.

.	TRBV5-6	TRBJ1-5	TRBD1	TGTGCCAGCAGCCCGTACGGGACAGGGCTAAATCAGCCCCAGCATTTT	CASSPYGTGLNQPQHF
.	TRBV18	TRBJ2-5	TRBD1	TGTGCCAGCTCACCACGGGGGACAGCCCAAGAGACCCAGTACTTC	CASSPRGTAQETQYF
.	TRBV7-2	TRBJ1-2	.	TGTGCCAGCAGCTTAGATTACAGGGCTAACTATGGCTACACCTTC	CASSLDYRANYGYTF
.	TRBV27	TRBJ2-7	TRBD2	TGTGCCAGCAGAAATAAGCGGGAGGGTTACGAGCAGTACTTC	CASRNKREGYEQYF
.	TRBV4-1	TRBJ1-2	.	TGCGCCAGCAGCCAAGATATCAGGGTGAACTATGGCTACACCTTC	CASSQDIRVNYGYTF
.	TRBV6-6	TRBJ1-4	.	TGTGCCAGCAGTTACTCGAGAGGGAAGGGTGAAAAACTGTTTTTT	CASSYSRGKGEKLFF
.	TRBV27	TRBJ1-1	.	TGTGCCAGCAGTTGGAGGGCGTCGGGGAACACTGAAGCTTTCTTT	CASSWRASGNTEAFF
.	TRBV14	TRBJ1-2	TRBD1	TGTGCCAGCAGCCTCTATCGGGGACAGCCAGTGCTTGGCTACACCTTC	CASSLYRGQPVLGYTF
.	TRBV28	TRBJ2-7	.	TGTGCCAGCAGCACTTTAGGAGGTGGCCTCTACGAGCAGTACTTC	CASSTLGGGLYEQYF
.	TRBV15	TRBJ1-2	.	TGTGCCACCAGCAGAGATCAGGGCTACACCTTC	CATSRDQGYTF
.	TRBV6-6	TRBJ2-3	TRBD2	TGTGCCAGCGGGATAGCGGGAGGCTCGACAGATACGCAGTATTTT	CASGIAGGSTDTQYF
.	TRBV7-2	TRBJ1-2	TRBD1	TGTGCCAGCAGCTTAGTGGCAGGGGGTCACTATGGCTACACCTTC	CASSLVAGGHYGYTF
.	TRBV28	TRBJ1-2	.	TGTGCCAGCAGTTTAAGGCAGGGGTTGCGCTACACCTTC	CASSLRQGLRYTF
.	TRBV19	TRBJ2-3	.	TGTGCCAGTACTGACAGGGGAGGGAGACCCTTAAGAGATACGCAGTATTTT	CASTDRGGRPLRDTQYF
.	TRBV6-2/TRBV6-3	TRBJ2-5	TRBD2	TGTGCCAGCAGTTACGGCGGCGGGAGGGCCCAGACCCAGTACTTC	CASSYGGGRAQTQYF
.	TRBV14	TRBJ2-1	.	TGTGCCAGCAGCCTGGGACTGACTCATAATGAGCAGTTCTTC	CASSLGLTHNEQFF
.	TRBV7-9	TRBJ2-1	TRBD2	TGTGCCAGCCGCAAGACTAGCGGGAGGGATAATGAGCAGTTCTTC	CASRKTSGRDNEQFF
.	TRBV28	TRBJ2-7	TRBD1	TGTGCCAGCAGTACATGGACAGGGGTCGTCGAGCAGTACTTC	CASSTWTGVVEQYF
.	TRBV19	TRBJ1-3	.	TGTGCCAGTAGTATGAGACAGTCCGGAAACACCATATATTTT	CASSMRQSGNTIYF
.	TRBV27	TRBJ2-3	.	TGTGCCAGCAGTTTAACGGGACATTTAGATACGCAGTATTTT	CASSLTGHLDTQYF
once	TRBV28	TRBJ2-3	.	TGTGCCAGCAAAAACGGCGGTAGCACAGATACGCAGTATTTT	CASKNGGSTDTQYF
once	TRBV19	TRBJ2-2	TRBD2	TGTGCCAGTAGGGGACTAGCCTCGAACACCGGGGAGCTGTTTTTT	CASRGLASNTGELFF
.	TRBV5-1	TRBJ2-1	TRBD1	TGCGCCAGCAGCCCGGGACAGGGGGTGTTTTATGAGCAGTTCTTC	CASSPGQGVFYEQFF
.	TRBV28	TRBJ2-7	.	TGTGCCAGCAGCCCTCCCGGGATAAACGAGCAGTACTTC	CASSPPGINEQYF
.	TRBV6-5	TRBJ2-5	.	TGTGCCAGCAGTTACGGACAGTTAAGAGAGACCCAGTACTTC	CASSYGQLRETQYF
.	TRBV27	TRBJ2-6	TRBD1	TGTGCCAGCAGCGGCGGGACAGGGGCGACTGGGGCCAACGTCCTGACTTTC	CASSGGTGATGANVLTF
once	TRBV27	TRBJ1-2	TRBD1	TGTGCCAGCCGATCAGGGGGGACAGGGGTCTATGGCTACACCTTC	CASRSGGTGVYGYTF
.	TRBV6-5	TRBJ1-2	TRBD1	TGTGCCAGCAGTTGGGACAGGGCTAACTATGGCTACACCTTC	CASSWDRANYGYTF
.	TRBV5-6	TRBJ2-5	.	TGTGCCAGCAGCCCGAGGGTCACCCATGAGACCCAGTACTTC	CASSPRVTHETQYF
.	TRBV7-6	TRBJ2-1	TRBD2	TGTGCCAGCAGCTCCAACGGGGGGGATGAGCAGTTCTTC	CASSSNGGDEQFF
.	TRBV28	TRBJ1-5	.	TGTGCCAGCAGCAGACTTCCGAATCAGCCCCAGCATTTT	CASSRLPNQPQHF
.	TRBV30	TRBJ1-6	.	TGTGCCTGGAGTCTAGCCAGGACCAGCCCCTATAATTCACCCCTCCACTTT	CAWSLARTSPYNSPLHF
.	TRBV10-2	TRBJ1-1	TRBD1	TGCGCCAGCAGAGGGGGGACAGCTGTCACTGAAGCTTTCTTT	CASRGGTAVTEAFF
.	TRBV7-9	TRBJ2-7	TRBD2	TGTGCCAGCAGCTTGGGGAGGACTCTGCGGGAGGAGCAGTACTTC	CASSLGRTLREEQYF
.	TRBV5-6	TRBJ2-1	TRBD2	TGTGCCAGCACTGTGACGGGAGGGCACAAAAATGAGCAGTTCTTC	CASTVTGGHKNEQFF
once	TRBV6-2/TRBV6-3	TRBJ2-2	.	TGTGCCAGCAGTTACGTCCGGAGTGGCGGGAAAAACACCGGGGAGCTGTTTTTT	CASSYVRSGGKNTGELFF
.	TRBV30	TRBJ2-1	.	TGTGCCTGGACTGGCCCAGGAACCTTTGAGCAGTTCTTC	CAWTGPGTFEQFF
.	TRBV28	TRBJ1-1	.	TGTGCCAGCAGATACAGGAACACTGAAGCTTTCTTT	CASRYRNTEAFF
.	TRBV7-9	TRBJ2-3	.	TGTGCCAGCAGCCCGTGGCGGTCTTGGACAGATACGCAGTATTTT	CASSPWRSWTDTQYF
.	TRBV5-4	TRBJ2-3	TRBD1	TGTGCCAGCAACGACAGGGGGGCAGATACGCAGTATTTT	CASNDRGADTQYF
.	TRBV19	TRBJ1-1	.	TGTGCCAGGACTACCTGGGGGGACACTGAAGCTTTCTTT	CARTTWGDTEAFF
.	TRBV1	TRBJ2-7	.	TGCACCAGCAGCCAAGATACTGAGCGGCGGACCTACGAGCAGTACTTC	CTSSQDTERRTYEQYF
.	TRBV7-6	TRBJ2-1	TRBD2	TGTGCCAGCAGCTTAGGAGGGACTAGCGGGAGGGCCGATGAGCAGTTCTTC	CASSLGGTSGRADEQFF
.	TRBV6-5	TRBJ2-5	.	TGTGCCAGCAGTTACTCCGGACTGCGAGGCCAAGAGACCCAGTACTTC	CASSYSGLRGQETQYF
.	TRBV19	TRBJ2-1	TRBD1	TGTGCCAGTAGTCCCACCGGGACAGGGAACAATGAGCAGTTCTTC	CASSPTGTGNNEQFF
.	TRBV28	TRBJ1-6	TRBD1	TGTGCCAGCAGTGAAGCGACAGGGATGGGCTCACCCCTCCACTTT	CASSEATGMGSPLHF
.	TRBV9	TRBJ2-3	.	TGTGCCAGCAGCGTAGCTGGGAGGCACACAGATACGCAGTATTTT	CASSVAGRHTDTQYF
.	TRBV28	TRBJ2-1	TRBD2	TGTGCCAGCAGCCCTGGGACTAGCGGGAGCAATGAGCAGTTCTTC	CASSPGTSGSNEQFF
.	TRBV6-5	TRBJ1-1	.	TGTGCCAGCAGCCTGGGGGGGAACACTGAAGCTTTCTTT	CASSLGGNTEAFF
once	TRBV29-1	TRBJ1-4	.	TGCAGCGTTGAAGATTCGAGGGAAAAACTGTTTTTT	CSVEDSREKLFF
.	TRBV7-2	TRBJ2-1	TRBD2	TGTGCCAGCAGCTTTGTAGGATCAGGGCGGGGGAACAATGAGCAGTTCTTC	CASSFVGSGRGNNEQFF
.	TRBV5-1	TRBJ2-5	TRBD1	TGCGCCAGCAGGCCCGAAGGGGGACAGCAAGAGACCCAGTACTTC	CASRPEGGQQETQYF
.	TRBV28	TRBJ1-2	TRBD1	TGTGCCAGCAGTGTCGGTGGACAGGTCTATGGCTACACCTTC	CASSVGGQVYGYTF
.	TRBV12-3/TRBV12-4	TRBJ1-1	.	TGTGCCAGCAGTTTGGGGGGGCTAGCTTTCTTT	CASSLGGLAFF
.	TRBV25-1	TRBJ2-5	TRBD1	TGTGCCAGCAGTATTTGGGGGACAGGGAGATTAGAGACCCAGTACTTC	CASSIWGTGRLETQYF